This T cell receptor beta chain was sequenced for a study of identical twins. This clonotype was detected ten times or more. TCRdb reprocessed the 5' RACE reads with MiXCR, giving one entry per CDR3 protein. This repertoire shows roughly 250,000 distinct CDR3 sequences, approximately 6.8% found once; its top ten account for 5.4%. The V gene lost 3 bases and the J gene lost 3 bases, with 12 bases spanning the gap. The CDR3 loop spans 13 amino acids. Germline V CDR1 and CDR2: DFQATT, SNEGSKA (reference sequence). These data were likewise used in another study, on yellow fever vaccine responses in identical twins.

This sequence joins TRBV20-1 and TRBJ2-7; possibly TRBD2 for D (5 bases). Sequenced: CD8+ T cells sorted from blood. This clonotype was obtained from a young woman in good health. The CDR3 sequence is CSARWLGGYEQYF. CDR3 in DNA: TGCAGTGCTAGGTGGTTAGGAGGCTACGAGCAGTACTTC.